This T cell receptor beta chain was sequenced in a study of cytotoxic CD8 clonotypes in ibrutinib-treated CLL (dated by TCRdb to the early 2020s). A note on the overall study: The cohort included around 16 treatment-naive and fewer than 12 relapsed/refractory patients; roughly 17 were IGHV unmutated. Partial responses were observed in about 25 patients and complete responses in 2; after a median follow-up of around 68 months, remission was maintained in 15 or so patients and progression was observed in approximately 12. The response samples were drawn at a median of roughly twelve months into treatment, with a range of about 6 to 36 months. On average, each sample had some 260,000 productive templates and approximately 89,000 productive rearrangements. Longitudinal samples were obtainable from about 30% of the roughly 90 participants in the trial. Cryopreserved peripheral blood mononuclear cells were obtained prior to treatment, at the time of response, and at either disease progression or sustained remission. Every remission and progressive disease sample was obtained while ibrutinib was still being received by the patients.

What the time point label conveys for this sample: around 25 months on ibrutinib. For TCR beta library preparation, roughly 1.8 micrograms of genomic DNA was extracted from cryopreserved PBMCs. High-throughput TCR beta sequencing was performed on longitudinal blood samples from CLL patients receiving ibrutinib monotherapy. The patients were enrolled in a single-center, open-label phase 2 trial of ibrutinib monotherapy. The germline V gene (reference sequence) provides CDR1 LNHDA and CDR2 SQIVND. The CDR3 has 13 amino acids, counting the end cysteine and phenylalanine. The kept DNA is CDR3 alone, 39 bases in frame from the first base. Ends trimmed: V by 8 bases, J by 3 bases; bases unmatched to a gene: 1. For this clone: It has no known antigen specificity. Base qualities are not recorded, but no much larger clone differs from it by a single base.

Each clonotype received, on average, 10x coverage in deep resolution sequencing performed on a MiSeq, where the target depth lay between 1 in 1 million and 1 in 200,000 T cells. The immunoSEQ hsTCRB Kit was used to generate the TCR beta libraries. On the study's bioinformatics: The data were analyzed with ImmunoSEQ Analyzer and ImmunoSEQ Data Assistant, and V, D and J gene assignments followed IMGT definitions. Clonality, which ranges from 0 to 1, was calculated by subtracting the normalized Shannon entropy of productive rearrangement frequencies from one. Only overrepresented clonotypes making up at least 0.05% of each patient's repertoire were included in the public clonotype analysis. About 13 age-matched healthy donor repertoires from immuneACCESS were used as controls for clonality. TCRdb carries this immuneACCESS record with in-frame sequences only. Its versions omit some clonotypes, under half of them owing to an unresolved V gene in the studies checked, with the rest unexplained. That table furnishes V, J and clone size, whereas the DNA furnished D and trimming. Present in this sample are approximately 97,000 clones, approximately 71% of which were seen just once. The ten largest clones take up 20% to 25% of the sample.

Points the paper makes about the study in general: Baseline clonality exceeded that of age-matched healthy donors and correlated strongly with circulating CD8+ T-cell counts. Public clonotypes were found to be uncommon and were observed to contract or remain stable during treatment; the increase in clonality was shown to reflect expansion of private clonotypes at ibrutinib response. Clonality rose at ibrutinib response, remained stable during sustained remission, and dropped back toward baseline at progression. Sampling times were not matched between patients in sustained remission and patients whose disease was progressing, and lymph node repertoires were not examined.

The receptor's source is a human donor with chronic lymphocytic leukemia. The sample was PBMCs, taken after 24 months of ibrutinib treatment. This chain joins TRBV19 to TRBJ1-4; 9 junctional bases match TRBD1. The DNA sequence follows: TGTGCCAGTGGACAGGGGTCTAATGAAAAACTGTTTTTT. Translation gives CASGQGSNEKLFF.